These 27 T cell receptor beta chains share one sample of origin, sequenced in a study of early T cells in non-severe SARS-CoV-2 infection. TCRdb called the 5' RACE reads again in MiXCR, with one record for every CDR3 protein. The table has about 60,000 distinct CDR3 sequences, 18% seen once. Sequencing was performed on whole blood, taken at baseline. These receptors were taken from an adult who was a healthcare worker with PCR-confirmed SARS-CoV-2 infection or an uninfected control (not recorded which).

This clonotype was detected ten times or more. V is TRBV7-6 and J is TRBJ2-7, with D tentatively TRBD1 (5 bases). This CDR3 is 16 amino acids long. CDR1 and CDR2 (germline): SGHVS, FNYEAQ. The germline V and J ends were trimmed by 4 bases and 0 bases, with 16 bases remaining between them. The CDR3 protein is CASSSPRDLSSYEQYF. The CDR3 DNA sequence: TGTGCCAGCAGCTCCCCCAGGGATTTAAGCTCCTACGAGCAGTACTTC.

V is TRBV9 and J is TRBJ2-5, with D hard to call. Germline values: CDR1 SGDLS, CDR2 YYNGEE. The CDR3 is 13 residues long. Trimming stripped 0 bases from V and 1 base from J, with 4 bases between. This CDR3 reads CASSVASQETQYF. CDR3 in DNA: TGTGCCAGCAGCGTAGCCTCCCAAGAGACCCAGTACTTC.

This clonotype has only a few counts. The rearrangement links TRBV28 to TRBJ1-5; a weak D match, TRBD1 (6 bases). Trimming stripped 3 bases from V and 7 bases from J, with 13 bases between. Germline CDR1 MDHEN, CDR2 SYDVKM. This CDR3 comprises 14 residues. The chain's CDR3 is CASSFGRGGQPQHF. The CDR3 DNA reads TGTGCCAGCAGTTTTGGCAGGGGAGGGCAGCCCCAGCATTTT. The full variable domain, in which reference TRBV28 and TRBJ1-5 provide the parts outside the CDR3, is DVKVTQSSRYLVKRTGEKVFLECVQDMDHENMFWYRQDPGLGLRLIYFSYDVKMKEKGDIPEGYSVSREKKERFSLILESASTNQTSMYLCASSFGRGGQPQHFGDGTRLSIL.

This clonotype was observed a few times. The gene calls are TRBV12-3 or TRBV12-4 and TRBJ2-7; D is perhaps TRBD2 (5 bases). With 0 bases removed from V and 4 bases from J, the gap between germline ends came to 16 bases. The CDR3 sequence is 16 residues long. DNA for the CDR3: TGTGCCAGCAGTTTAGCGCTGAGCGGAGCCCATTACGAGCAGTACTTC. Protein sequence: CASSLALSGAHYEQYF.

The chain is built from TRBV29-1 and TRBJ2-4; no reliable D call. With 4 bases removed from V and 5 bases from J, the gap between germline ends came to 3 bases. Germline V CDR1 and CDR2: SQVTM, ANQGSEA. The CDR3 is 10 residues long. The CDR3 protein is CSVGENIQYF. For the CDR3, the DNA is TGCAGCGTTGGAGAAAACATTCAGTACTTC.

This rearrangement joins TRBV6-6 to TRBJ2-3; no reliable D call. The CDR3 consists of 13 residues. Germline V lookup: CDR1 MNHNY, CDR2 SVGAGI (reference sequence). V lost 3 bases and J 5 bases, leaving 9 bases between the germline ends. The CDR3 DNA reads TGTGCCAGCAGTTATGGGGTGAAAGATACGCAGTATTTT. Encoded protein: CASSYGVKDTQYF.

This clonotype was observed many times. The chain combines TRBV5-1 with TRBJ1-5, with TRBD1 identical over 8 bases. Germline CDR1 reads SGHRS; CDR2 reads YFSETQ. V lost 0 bases, J lost 7 bases, and 3 bases stayed unmatched. The CDR3 has 14 residues. For the CDR3, the DNA is TGCGCCAGCAGCTTGGGAGGACAGGGCCAGCCCCAGCATTTT. Translation: CASSLGGQGQPQHF.

This clonotype has more than one count but fewer than ten. V usage is TRBV7-9 and J usage is TRBJ2-5; D may be TRBD2 (7 bases). Trimming shortened V by 2 bases and J by 4 bases, and 14 bases separated the two germline ends. CDR1 is SEHNR and CDR2 is FQNEAQ in the germline V gene (reference sequence). The CDR3 is 15 amino acids. DNA of the CDR3: TGTGCCAGCAGCTTATTCGAGGGGGGGATAGAGACCCAGTACTTC. Its protein product is CASSLFEGGIETQYF.

Many counts were recorded for this clonotype. The chain combines TRBV19 with TRBJ2-1; possibly TRBD2 for D (5 bases). CDR1 LNHDA and CDR2 SQIVND come from the germline V gene (reference sequence). The CDR3 consists of 14 residues. Trimming took off 3 bases at V and 9 bases at J, with 15 bases between the two ends. The CDR3 nucleotides read TGTGCCAGTAGTATGGTCGGGATGGGCGGTGAGCAGTTCTTC. Encoded protein: CASSMVGMGGEQFF. The complete variable domain, with remaining parts taken from reference TRBV19 and TRBJ2-1, reads DGGITQSPKYLFRKEGQNVTLSCEQNLNHDAMYWYRQDPGQGLRLIYYSQIVNDFQKGDIAEGYSVSREKKESFPLTVTSAQKNPTAFYLCASSMVGMGGEQFFGPGTRLTVL.

This clonotype was counted ten times or more. CDR3 in amino acids: CSAREFGLAGEDEQYF. The DNA for the CDR3 is TGCAGTGCTAGAGAATTCGGACTAGCGGGGGAGGACGAGCAGTACTTC. The J gene is TRBJ2-7, the V gene TRBV20-1; 13 nucleotides agree with TRBD2. The V segment lost 0 bases and the J segment 5 bases; nucleotides outside the gene matches: 7. Germline V lookup: CDR1 DFQATT, CDR2 SNEGSKA (reference sequence). This CDR3 region has 16 residues.

This clonotype was counted only a few times. The chain couples TRBV7-8 to TRBJ1-1; D may be TRBD1 (5 bases). The V gene lost 0 bases and the J gene lost 3 bases, with 11 bases spanning the gap. Germline V gene data show CDR1 as SGHVS and CDR2 as FQNEAQ. This CDR3 comprises 15 residues. In nucleotides, the CDR3 is TGTGCCAGCAGCTTAGCGCTTGGACACCACACTGAAGCTTTCTTT. Residues: CASSLALGHHTEAFF.

This clonotype was seen more than once but under ten times. The chain combines TRBV7-9 with TRBJ1-1; 7 nucleotides match TRBD1. The germline V gene has CDR1 SEHNR and CDR2 FQNEAQ (reference sequence). The length of the CDR3 is 15 residues. The trim removed 5 bases at V and 4 bases at J, leaving 10 bases unmatched. The CDR3 region is CASSPPTGIATEAFF. CDR3 DNA sequence: TGTGCCAGCAGCCCGCCGACAGGGATCGCCACTGAAGCTTTCTTT.

The rearrangement joins TRBV12-3 or TRBV12-4 to TRBJ2-7; 9 nucleotides align to TRBD1. There are 13 residues in the CDR3. J was trimmed by 6 bases and V by 4 bases; bases with no gene match: 4. This chain's CDR3 is CASSWTGAIEQYF. The CDR3 nucleotides read TGTGCCAGCAGTTGGACAGGGGCCATCGAGCAGTACTTC.

This clonotype has a handful of counts. The genes are TRBV11-2 and TRBJ2-2; TRBD2 is a possible D gene (5 bases). The CDR3 is 15 amino acids. The germline V gene encodes CDR1 SGHAT and CDR2 FQNNGV. Trimming stripped 2 bases from V and 6 bases from J, with 13 bases between. The CDR3 bases are TGTGCCAGCAGCTTACCGGGAAAAGGATCCGGGGAGCTGTTTTTT. Translation gives CASSLPGKGSGELFF.

The sample holds a few counts of this clonotype. The chain carries TRBV7-2 and TRBJ2-1; D is unclear. Germline CDR1 reads SGHTA; CDR2 reads FQGNSA. CDR3 size: 14 residues. Trimming took off 2 bases at V and 3 bases at J, with 8 bases between the two ends. CDR3 sequence reads: CASSLSNYYNEQFF. The CDR3 DNA reads TGTGCCAGCAGCTTATCGAACTACTACAATGAGCAGTTCTTC.

This clonotype showed up just a few times. The rearrangement links TRBV13 to TRBJ2-7; 8 positions match TRBD2. The length of the CDR3 is 14 residues. The V segment lost 2 bases and the J segment 5 bases; nucleotides outside the gene matches: 5. Germline V gene data show CDR1 as PRHDT and CDR2 as FYEKMQ (reference sequence). The CDR3, as DNA: TGTGCCAGCAGCTTACGAAATAGCGGGGACGAGCAGTACTTC. This sequence encodes CASSLRNSGDEQYF.

This clonotype was seen a few times. V gene TRBV5-1 combines with J gene TRBJ2-7; D remains ambiguous. Deletions cut 0 bases from V and 1 base from J, with 8 bases between. The CDR3 covers 14 residues. The germline V gene has CDR1 SGHRS and CDR2 YFSETQ. The CDR3 DNA is TGCGCCAGCAGCTTGGAGGTTACATCCTACGAGCAGTACTTC. The encoded protein is CASSLEVTSYEQYF.

The CDR3 sequence is CATQHDPAEKLFF. The CDR3 DNA sequence: TGTGCCACCCAACATGATCCCGCTGAAAAACTGTTTTTT. The V call is TRBV10-3, the J call TRBJ1-4; D is ambiguous. The germline V gene has CDR1 ENHRY and CDR2 SYGVKD. This CDR3 has 13 amino acids. V lost 10 bases and J lost 7, with 16 bases in between.

This clonotype showed up just once. The V call is TRBV7-2, the J call TRBJ2-3; D remains ambiguous. This CDR3 spans 12 amino acids. Germline V lookup: CDR1 SGHTA, CDR2 FQGNSA. V was pared by 2 bases and J by 1 base, with 1 base between. The CDR3 spells CASSLRTDTQYF. The CDR3 coding sequence is TGTGCCAGCAGCTTACGCACAGATACGCAGTATTTT.

This clonotype was observed a few times. The V call is TRBV10-2, the J call TRBJ2-3, with 7 positions matching TRBD1. V lost 7 bases, J lost 4 bases, and 8 bases stayed unmatched. Germline-derived CDR1 and CDR2 are WSHSY and SAAADI. The CDR3 has 14 residues. The DNA for the CDR3 is TGCGCCAGCACCGTAACAGGGGACCCAGATACGCAGTATTTT. It yields the protein CASTVTGDPDTQYF.

This clonotype has just a few counts. The rearrangement joins TRBV7-2 to TRBJ2-3, with 8 bases fitting TRBD2. With 0 bases clipped from V and 6 bases from J, the junction kept 8 bases outside the gene matches. The germline CDR1 and CDR2 sequences are SGHTA and FQGNSA. The CDR3 is made up of 16 amino acids. The CDR3 DNA follows: TGTGCCAGCAGCTTAGCCGGGGGGGCCGTTCGGGATACGCAGTATTTT. Amino acids: CASSLAGGAVRDTQYF. The full variable domain, rest sourced from reference TRBV7-2 and TRBJ2-3, is GAGVSQSPSNKVTEKGKDVELRCDPISGHTALYWYRQSLGQGLEFLIYFQGNSAPDKSGLPSDRFSAERTGGSVSTLTIQRTQQEDSAVYLCASSLAGGAVRDTQYFGPGTRLTVL.

In its sample, this clonotype was seen a few times. This chain links TRBV7-9 with TRBJ2-2, with 10 nucleotides matching TRBD2. Germline CDR1 is SEHNR and CDR2 is FQNEAQ (reference sequence). V lost 5 bases to trimming and J lost 4 bases; unmatched junction nucleotides: 7. This CDR3 contains 16 residues. CDR3 sequence reads: CASSASGGARTGELFF. DNA of the CDR3: TGTGCCAGCAGCGCAAGCGGGGGGGCGCGCACCGGGGAGCTGTTTTTT.

This clonotype has just one count. The chain links TRBV6-5 to TRBJ2-1, with 13 bases aligning to TRBD2. Germline CDR1 and CDR2: MNHEY and SVGAGI. The length of the CDR3 is 16 residues. The junction had 9 bases not matched to a gene; V was cut back by 6 bases and J by 7 bases. The CDR3 DNA is TGTGCCAGCAGGGAAAGGACTAGCGGGGGAGGGAATGAGCAGTTCTTC. As protein: CASRERTSGGGNEQFF.

This clonotype was seen only a few times. The CDR3 DNA reads TGTGCCAGCAGTGACAGCCTCCGGACTACAGCAGATACGCAGTATTTT. It translates to CASSDSLRTTADTQYF. This rearrangement joins TRBV6-1 to TRBJ2-3; possibly TRBD2 for D (6 bases). The CDR3 is 16 amino acids. Deletions cut 3 bases from V and 4 bases from J, with 17 bases between. Germline V gene lookup returns CDR1 MNHNS and CDR2 SASEGT.

The rearrangement uses TRBV24-1 and TRBJ2-3; a possible D gene is TRBD1 (6 bases). CDR3 length equals 13 residues. V gave up 9 bases and J gave up 1 base, with 10 bases separating them. Germline V gene data show CDR1 as KGHDR and CDR2 as SFDVKD. The CDR3 nucleotides read TGTGCCACCGGGGGCGCAGGCACAGATACGCAGTATTTT. Translated: CATGGAGTDTQYF.

The J gene is TRBJ1-5, the V gene TRBV6-5; 9 positions match TRBD1. Per germline, CDR1 MNHEY and CDR2 SVGAGI. V trimming: 5 bases; J trimming: 7 bases; junction bases outside the gene matches: 6. The CDR3 is 14 residues long. The CDR3 loop reads CASSRDRVGQPQHF. DNA for the CDR3: TGTGCCAGCAGTCGGGACAGGGTAGGACAGCCCCAGCATTTT.

This clonotype was recorded a few times. The chain couples TRBV6-2 or TRBV6-3 to TRBJ1-1; no firm D call. Trimming left V 3 bases short and J 10 bases short, with 12 bases between. Germline-derived CDR1 and CDR2 are MNHEY and SVGEGT. There are 12 residues in the CDR3. CDR3 amino acids: CASSYLRKGAFF. In DNA, the CDR3 is TGTGCCAGCAGTTATCTGAGGAAGGGAGCTTTCTTT.